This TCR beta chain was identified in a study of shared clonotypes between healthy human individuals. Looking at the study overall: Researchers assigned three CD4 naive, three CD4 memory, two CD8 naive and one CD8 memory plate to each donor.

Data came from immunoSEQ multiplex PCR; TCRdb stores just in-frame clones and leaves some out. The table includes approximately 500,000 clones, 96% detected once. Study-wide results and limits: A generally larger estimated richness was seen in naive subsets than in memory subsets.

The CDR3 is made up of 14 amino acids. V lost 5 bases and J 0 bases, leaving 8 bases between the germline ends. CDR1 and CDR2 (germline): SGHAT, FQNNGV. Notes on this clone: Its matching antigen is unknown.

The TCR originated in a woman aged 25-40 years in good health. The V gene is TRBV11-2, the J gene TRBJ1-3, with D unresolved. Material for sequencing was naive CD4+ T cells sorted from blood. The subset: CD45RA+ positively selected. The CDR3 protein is CASSTRSSGNTIYF. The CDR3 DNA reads TGTGCCAGCAGCACTCGGAGCTCTGGAAACACCATATATTTT.